The source of this T cell receptor (beta chain) is a study of T cell responses to AZD1222 COVID-19 vaccine. The study, taken as a whole, reports: Spike-specific TCR repertoires showed rising breadth and depth after two AZD1222 doses. Baseline seropositives among AZD1222 recipients totaled only 5 to 7. Most donors were white British and more were female, and clonal diversity was possibly underestimated.

Remarks on this clone: Its specificity is unknown.

CDR3 size: 11 residues. The germline CDR1 and CDR2 sequences are MNHEY and SMNVEV (reference sequence). V lost 5 bases and J 3 bases, leaving 3 bases between the germline ends. Produced via immunoSEQ multiplex PCR; TCRdb's table is partial and in-frame only. Of about 100,000 clones listed, about nine tenths are singletons. This sequence joins TRBV27 and TRBJ2-3; D ambiguous. The sample was peripheral blood, taken 28 days after the second dose of the MenACWY control vaccine. The TCR sequence derives from an adult who received the MenACWY meningococcal vaccine as a control. The CDR3 DNA sequence: TGTGCCAGCAGTACGACAGATACGCAGTATTTT. As protein: CASSTTDTQYF.